Listed below are T cell receptor beta chains from one sample, sequenced in a study of sequential checkpoint blockade in melanoma. The data were produced by immunoSEQ multiplex PCR, yet TCRdb's version contains in-frame clones alone and is incomplete. The sample yields some 35,000 clones, more than 70% seen once. This specimen consisted of CD8+ T cells sorted from blood (inferred from file names), obtained from a patient given nivolumab and ipilimumab in sequence. The receptors were gathered from a human donor with melanoma. Both conserved end residues are part of each CDR3. Fields, in order: V gene, J gene, CDR3 protein.

TRBV9	TRBJ1-1	CASSVDAGMNTEAFF
TRBV9	TRBJ1-1	CASSVEGGEAFF
TRBV7-6	TRBJ2-3	CASRQMGIAGGPEGTDTQYF
TRBV9	TRBJ2-7	CASSTDRGSGSSYEQYF
TRBV7-8	TRBJ1-1	CASSLPRTGNGFMNTEAFF
TRBV9	TRBJ2-7	CASSPGGGQGFNEQYF
TRBV9	TRBJ2-2	CASSPSGLAGAGELFF
TRBV19	TRBJ1-1	CASSMVQVNTEAFF
TRBV6-5	TRBJ2-3	CASSSGTRTDTQYF
TRBV13	TRBJ1-1	CASSLQGIDAFF
TRBV27	TRBJ1-5	CASGPTQPQHF
TRBV13	TRBJ2-7	CASSFFVGEGGTYEQYF
TRBV5-1	TRBJ2-1	CASSLGLAGTYYNEQFF
TRBV9	TRBJ1-1	CASSDRQGTNTEAFF
TRBV4-2	TRBJ2-7	CASRSSGTGGYEQYF
TRBV27	TRBJ1-2	CASSFGGQGGYGYTF
TRBV7-9	TRBJ2-5	CASSLTAQETQYF
TRBV6-5	TRBJ1-5	CASSGTGNQPQHF
TRBV13	TRBJ2-5	CASSQRGGTGVETQYF
TRBV28	TRBJ2-7	CASRPPTNYEQYF
TRBV27	TRBJ2-1	CASSLRLTSPYNEQFF
TRBV27	TRBJ2-1	CASSWQGKVSEQFF
TRBV2	TRBJ2-1	CASSWTLNNEQFF
TRBV2	TRBJ1-5	CASDRGGNQPQHF
TRBV7-6	TRBJ2-7	CASSPTIRDKHYEQYF
TRBV7-8	TRBJ2-7	CASSLGTGPPFSYEQYF
TRBV11-2	TRBJ2-3	CASVGTSGRAFTDTQYF